One sample yielded the 16 T cell receptor beta chains listed below, sequenced in a study of CD8 T cells in Susac syndrome (dated by TCRdb to between 2018 and 2020). The library was prepared using the immunoSEQ multiplex PCR assay. RNA was extracted using the RNeasy kit, and about 0.5 to 1 microgram was reverse transcribed with random hexamers. Using fastp trimming at Q25 and MiXCR clonotype assembly, TCRdb reanalyzed the public sequencing data and kept in-frame beta chains. For every CDR3 protein sequence, its rows merge into one entry that carries the most common genes and DNA. Recorded for this sample are 250,000 to 300,000 distinct CDR3 sequences; 75% to 85% of them occurred a single time. Around 0.21% of the sample comes from the top ten. Sequenced material: CD8+ T cells from PBMCs. These receptors came from a human donor with multiple sclerosis.

V usage is TRBV20-1 and J usage is TRBJ1-3; D not certain. The V gene lost 5 bases and the J gene lost 2 bases, with 22 bases spanning the gap. CDR3 length equals 17 residues. Germline V CDR1 and CDR2: DFQATT, SNEGSKA (reference sequence). CDR3 region: CSAYPASGAEAGNTIYF. Written as DNA, the CDR3 is TGCAGTGCTTATCCTGCCTCGGGTGCAGAGGCTGGAAACACCATATATTTT.

The chain has TRBV5-6 and TRBJ2-1, with unresolved D. CDR3 length: 12 residues. Trimming took off 4 bases at V and 7 bases at J, with 9 bases between the two ends. Germline CDR1 is SGHDT and CDR2 is YYEEEE. The CDR3: CASSVLWNEQFF. Written as DNA, the CDR3 is TGTGCCAGCAGCGTTCTCTGGAATGAGCAGTTCTTC.

Only a few counts were recorded for this clonotype. The V gene is TRBV4-1, the J gene TRBJ2-1, with D tentatively TRBD1 or TRBD2 (5 bases each). Germline V CDR1 and CDR2: MGHRA, YSYEKL. V was shortened by 0 bases and J by 2 bases, with 14 bases between the two germline ends. The CDR3 covers 17 residues. The DNA for the CDR3 is TGCGCCAGCAGCCAAGATGGGGGTAGTAGGACCTACAATGAGCAGTTCTTC. Translation gives CASSQDGGSRTYNEQFF.

V is TRBV6-2 or TRBV6-3 and J is TRBJ2-1; TRBD2 matches 13 bases. CDR1 is MNHEY, CDR2 SVGEGT, per germline. The trim removed 2 bases at V and 8 bases at J, leaving 18 bases unmatched. The CDR3 runs to 20 residues. CDR3 nucleotides: TGTGCCAGCAGTTACGGGTCGATTCGGACTAGCGGGAGCCAGGTCGATGAGCAGTTCTTC. Its protein product is CASSYGSIRTSGSQVDEQFF.

This chain joins TRBV20-1 and TRBJ2-7, with 7 bases lining up with TRBD1. The CDR3 has 15 amino acids. Germline CDR1 is DFQATT and CDR2 is SNEGSKA (reference sequence). V dropped 3 bases and J dropped 3; count of bases not matched to a gene: 11. For the CDR3, the DNA is TGCAGTGCTAGGGTCGAGAGGGGGCCCCTCTACGAGCAGTACTTC. This sequence encodes CSARVERGPLYEQYF.

The genes are TRBV29-1 and TRBJ1-2, with 10 bases that match TRBD1. The V and J ends lost 7 bases and 4 bases, in that order; junction bases with no gene match: 9. Per germline, CDR1 SQVTM and CDR2 ANQGSEA. The CDR3 runs to 14 residues. The CDR3, as DNA: TGCAGCGCCATAACCGGGACAGGGGTCTATGGCTACACCTTC. It translates to CSAITGTGVYGYTF.

The J gene is TRBJ1-1, the V gene TRBV6-5, with D possibly matching TRBD1 (5 bases). The V and J ends lost 0 bases and 6 bases respectively, with 14 bases between them. CDR1 and CDR2 (germline): MNHEY, SVGAGI. The CDR3 is 15 residues long. In nucleotides, the CDR3 is TGTGCCAGCAGTTACTCCCAGGGTTTCTTGGCTGAAGCTTTCTTT. Amino acids: CASSYSQGFLAEAFF.

The V and J genes are TRBV6-5 and TRBJ2-7; 11 positions agree with TRBD2. The CDR3 is made up of 19 amino acids. With V trimmed by 0 bases and J by 2 bases, 12 bases remained unmatched. Germline lookup yields CDR1 MNHEY and CDR2 SVGAGI. CDR3 DNA: TGTGCCAGCAGTTACTCGAGCTTACTAGCGGGAGAAGTACCCTACGAGCAGTACTTC. Its translation is CASSYSSLLAGEVPYEQYF.

The genes are TRBV7-6 and TRBJ2-1; 8 bases line up with TRBD2. In germline, CDR1 is SGHVS, CDR2 FNYEAQ. Unmatched junction bases numbered 8, after V lost 1 base and J lost 6 bases. The CDR3 loop spans 16 amino acids. DNA for the CDR3: TGTGCCAGCAGCTTAGAGCCAGGGACTAGTTTCAATGAGCAGTTCTTC. It encodes CASSLEPGTSFNEQFF.

This chain connects TRBV4-3 to TRBJ1-1; D is unresolved. Trimming took 1 base from V and 4 from J, leaving 10 bases between them. This CDR3 has 14 amino acids. In germline, CDR1 is LGHNA, CDR2 YSLEER. CDR3: CASSQAPLPTEAFF. The CDR3 DNA sequence: TGCGCCAGCAGCCAAGCTCCCCTCCCCACTGAAGCTTTCTTT.

This chain connects TRBV4-1 to TRBJ2-5; 15 bases fit TRBD2. CDR1 MGHRA and CDR2 YSYEKL come from the germline V gene. The CDR3 sequence is 18 residues long. V lost 1 base and J lost 2; bases outside the gene matches: 5. The CDR3 bases are TGCGCCAGCAGCCAAGGGACTAGCGGGAGGGCCGTACAAGAGACCCAGTACTTC. It is translated as CASSQGTSGRAVQETQYF.

V gene TRBV12-3 or TRBV12-4 combines with J gene TRBJ1-2, with 7 bases lining up with TRBD1. V gave up 5 bases and J gave up 8 bases; unmatched junction bases: 5. This CDR3 is built from 12 residues. Written as DNA, the CDR3 is TGTGCCAGCAGTAAGGGGGCTGGGGGCTACACCTTC. This codes for CASSKGAGGYTF.

The chain carries TRBV5-1 and TRBJ2-5, with TRBD1 as a possible D gene (6 bases). This CDR3 has 14 amino acids. Germline CDR1 and CDR2: SGHRS and YFSETQ. V lost 0 bases and J 0 bases, leaving 6 bases between the germline ends. The CDR3 loop is CASSLGTDQETQYF. The DNA for the CDR3 is TGCGCCAGCAGCTTGGGGACAGACCAAGAGACCCAGTACTTC.

This clonotype was picked up many times. The CDR3 reads CASSLWGDEKLFF. DNA of the CDR3: TGTGCCAGCAGCTTGTGGGGAGATGAAAAACTGTTTTTT. The chain joins TRBV7-2 to TRBJ1-4; D not certain. Germline V gene sequence: CDR1 SGHTA, CDR2 FQGNSA. V lost 3 bases and J 6 bases, leaving 8 bases between the germline ends. This CDR3 comprises 13 residues.

The gene calls are TRBV4-3 and TRBJ1-2; 12 bases are a match to TRBD1. Looked up from germline, CDR1 is LGHNA and CDR2 is YSLEER. The CDR3 has 17 residues. The ends lost 3 bases at V and 4 bases at J; junction bases unmatched: 9. CDR3 amino acids: CASSQTGQGARGYGYTF. The CDR3 DNA reads as TGCGCCAGCAGCCAGACGGGACAGGGGGCGAGGGGCTATGGCTACACCTTC.

This chain uses TRBV6-5 with TRBJ1-2, with 9 bases identical to TRBD1. This CDR3 is 16 amino acids long. CDR1 MNHEY and CDR2 SVGAGI come from the germline V gene. Trimming took 0 bases from V and 4 from J; bases not matched to a gene: 6. For the CDR3, the DNA is TGTGCCAGCAGTTACTCTGGGACAGGGAGTCTCTATGGCTACACCTTC. This encodes CASSYSGTGSLYGYTF.